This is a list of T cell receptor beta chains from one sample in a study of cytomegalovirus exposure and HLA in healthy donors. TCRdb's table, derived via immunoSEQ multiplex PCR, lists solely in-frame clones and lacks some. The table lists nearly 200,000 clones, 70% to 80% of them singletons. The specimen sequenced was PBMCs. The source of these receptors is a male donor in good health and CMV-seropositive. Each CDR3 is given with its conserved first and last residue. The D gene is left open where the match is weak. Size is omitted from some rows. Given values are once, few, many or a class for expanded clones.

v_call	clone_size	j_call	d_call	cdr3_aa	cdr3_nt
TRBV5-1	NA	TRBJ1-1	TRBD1	CASSSGQMNTEAFF	TGCGCCAGCAGCTCGGGACAGATGAACACTGAAGCTTTCTTT
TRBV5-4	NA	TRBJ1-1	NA	CASSPYGNTEAFF	TGTGCCAGCAGCCCCTACGGGAACACTGAAGCTTTCTTT
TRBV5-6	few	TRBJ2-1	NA	CASSLEYVSYNEQFF	TGTGCCAGCAGCTTGGAATATGTCTCCTACAATGAGCAGTTCTTC
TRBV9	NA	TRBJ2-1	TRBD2	CASSVKRGGGDEQFF	TGTGCCAGCAGCGTAAAGCGGGGGGGTGGAGATGAGCAGTTCTTC
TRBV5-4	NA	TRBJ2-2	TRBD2	CASSFPTSGGGGELFF	TGTGCCAGCAGCTTCCCGACTAGCGGGGGCGGCGGGGAGCTGTTTTTT
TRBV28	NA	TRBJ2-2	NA	CASSLSGSANTGELFF	TGTGCCAGCAGTTTATCCGGTTCGGCGAACACCGGGGAGCTGTTTTTT
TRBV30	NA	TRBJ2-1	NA	CAWTPSSYNEQFF	TGTGCCTGGACTCCGAGCTCCTACAATGAGCAGTTCTTC
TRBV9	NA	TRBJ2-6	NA	CASSVALPGASGANVLTF	TGTGCCAGCAGCGTAGCACTCCCGGGAGCATCTGGGGCCAACGTCCTGACTTTC
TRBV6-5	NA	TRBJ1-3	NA	CASSAESRGGNTIYF	TGTGCCAGCAGTGCCGAATCGCGGGGGGGAAACACCATATATTTT
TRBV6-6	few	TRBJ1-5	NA	CASRGGNQPQHF	TGTGCCAGCAGGGGCGGGAATCAGCCCCAGCATTTT
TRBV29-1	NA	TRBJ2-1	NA	CSVALGTADNEQFF	TGCAGCGTTGCTCTCGGGACTGCAGACAATGAGCAGTTCTTC
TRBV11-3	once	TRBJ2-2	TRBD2	CASSLRTSGGPNTGELFF	TGTGCCAGCAGCTTACGTACTAGCGGGGGACCAAACACCGGGGAGCTGTTTTTT
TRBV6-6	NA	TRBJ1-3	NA	CASSLNRSGNTIYF	TGTGCCAGCAGTTTGAACAGGTCTGGAAACACCATATATTTT
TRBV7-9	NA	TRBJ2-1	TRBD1	CASSPTGGLYNEQFF	TGTGCCAGCAGCCCAACAGGGGGCCTTTACAATGAGCAGTTCTTC
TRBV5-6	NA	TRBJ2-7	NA	CASSPWFGSEQYF	TGTGCCAGCAGCCCCTGGTTTGGGAGCGAGCAGTACTTC
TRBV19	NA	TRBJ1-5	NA	CASTRQDFNQPQHF	TGTGCCAGTACCCGACAGGACTTCAATCAGCCCCAGCATTTT